This T cell receptor beta chain originates from a study of blood T cell repertoires in COVID-19. V lost 1 base and J 4 bases, leaving 11 bases between the germline ends. This CDR3 has 15 residues. Germline CDR1 is SGHVS and CDR2 is FNYEAQ. Only in-frame clones appear in the TCRdb table, and some are missing; sequencing was by immunoSEQ multiplex PCR. The sample holds around 30,000 clones, less than 90% seen once. The receptor was isolated from a man aged 65-85 years with active COVID-19. The chain links TRBV7-6 to TRBJ2-1, with D tentatively TRBD2 (5 bases). Sequenced: peripheral blood. Written as DNA, the CDR3 is TGTGCCAGCAGCTTAGTTCTAGCCCCTTACAATGAGCAGTTCTTC. It yields the protein CASSLVLAPYNEQFF. The variable domain in full, completed from reference TRBV7-6 and TRBJ2-1, reads GAGVSQSPRYKVTKRGQDVALRCDPISGHVSLYWYRQALGQGPEFLTYFNYEAQQDKSGLPNDRFSAERPEGSISTLTIQRTEQRDSAMYRCASSLVLAPYNEQFFGPGTRLTVL.